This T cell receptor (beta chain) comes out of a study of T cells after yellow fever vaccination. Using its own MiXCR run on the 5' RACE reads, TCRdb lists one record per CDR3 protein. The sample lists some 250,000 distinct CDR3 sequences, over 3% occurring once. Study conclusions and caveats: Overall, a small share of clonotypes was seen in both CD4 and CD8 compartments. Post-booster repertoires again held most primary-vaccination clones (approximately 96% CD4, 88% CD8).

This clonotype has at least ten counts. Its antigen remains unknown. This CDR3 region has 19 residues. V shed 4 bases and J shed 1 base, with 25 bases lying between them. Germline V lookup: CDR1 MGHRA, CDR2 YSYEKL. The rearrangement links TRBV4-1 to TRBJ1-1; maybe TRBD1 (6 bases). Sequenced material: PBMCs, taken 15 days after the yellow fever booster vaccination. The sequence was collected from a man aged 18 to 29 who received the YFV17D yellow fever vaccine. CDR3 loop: CASSRSRLKGGHGNTEAFF. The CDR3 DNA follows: TGCGCCAGCAGCCGATCAAGGCTCAAGGGGGGCCATGGGAACACTGAAGCTTTCTTT.